One sample yielded the 18 T cell receptor beta chains listed below, sequenced in a study of PD-1 blockade in classical Hodgkin lymphoma. Sequencing used immunoSEQ multiplex PCR; TCRdb keeps in-frame clones, though not all of them. The table records about 58,000 clones, approximately 90% of them present only once. Every one of the patients relapsed after autologous stem cell transplantation (brentuximab vedotin exposure was variable). The sequenced sample was peripheral blood mononuclear cells (PBMCs), obtained before the second cycle of nivolumab. Source of these receptors: a human donor with classical Hodgkin lymphoma.

The V call is TRBV14, the J call TRBJ2-7, with 7 bases that match TRBD1. This CDR3 contains 13 residues. Germline V gene lookup returns CDR1 SGHDN and CDR2 FVKESK. Germline trimming cut 4 bases from V and 3 bases from J; bases unmatched to any gene: 3. CDR3 sequence reads: CASSLTGDYEQYF. As DNA, the CDR3 is TGTGCCAGCAGCCTAACAGGGGACTACGAGCAGTACTTC.

The chain employs TRBV11-2 and TRBJ2-3; possibly TRBD2 for D (6 bases). The germline V and J ends were trimmed by 4 bases and 4 bases, with 21 bases remaining between them. Germline assignment: CDR1 SGHAT and CDR2 FQNNGV. The CDR3 loop spans 17 amino acids. The CDR3 DNA is TGTGCCAGCAGCTCCTTCCCGGACCGGGAGACTTCAGATACGCAGTATTTT. As protein: CASSSFPDRETSDTQYF.

The V call is TRBV19, the J call TRBJ2-5; possibly TRBD1 for D (5 bases). Trimming took off 7 bases at V and 5 bases at J, with 14 bases between the two ends. This CDR3 is 13 amino acids long. Germline V gene lookup returns CDR1 LNHDA and CDR2 SQIVND (reference sequence). CDR3 sequence: CASISGKGETQYF. The CDR3 nucleotides read TGTGCCAGTATTTCAGGGAAGGGGGAGACCCAGTACTTC.

This clone was seen a handful of times. The sample contains more than one DNA sequence encoding this CDR3. J is TRBJ2-2 and V is TRBV27; 10 bases align to TRBD2. J was trimmed by 6 bases and V by 3 bases; bases with no gene match: 7. Germline CDR1 reads MNHEY; CDR2 reads SMNVEV (reference sequence). This CDR3 has 16 residues. This CDR3 reads CASSFRLAGGPGELFF. DNA for the CDR3: TGTGCCAGCAGTTTTCGACTAGCGGGTGGCCCCGGGGAGCTGTTTTTT.

The chain carries TRBV4-1 and TRBJ2-3; 12 bases agree with TRBD2. The junction had 10 bases not matched to a gene; V was cut back by 5 bases and J by 4 bases. This CDR3 contains 17 residues. Germline CDR1 is MGHRA and CDR2 is YSYEKL. CDR3 amino acids: CASSSLAGGPRSDTQYF. The CDR3 DNA follows: TGCGCCAGCAGCTCTCTAGCGGGGGGGCCTCGTTCAGATACGCAGTATTTT.

The genes are TRBV29-1 and TRBJ2-7; D call uncertain. V shed 2 bases and J shed 5 bases, with 7 bases lying between them. The CDR3 is 11 amino acids. CDR1 and CDR2 from the germline V gene are SQVTM and ANQGSEA. The CDR3 reads CSVEWSHEQYF. The CDR3, as DNA: TGCAGCGTTGAATGGTCCCACGAGCAGTACTTC.

The rearrangement joins TRBV5-1 to TRBJ1-2; D unclear. V was cut by 0 bases and J by 3 bases, with 36 bases left in between. This CDR3 contains 23 residues. The germline CDR1 and CDR2 sequences are SGHRS and YFSETQ. CDR3 sequence: CASSLASGSMDPETLQGDYGYTF. The CDR3 bases are TGCGCCAGCAGCTTGGCCTCGGGTAGTATGGATCCAGAGACCCTTCAAGGAGACTATGGCTACACCTTC.

The chain employs TRBV18 and TRBJ2-7; the match to TRBD1 covers 8 bases. V shed 4 bases, J shed 4 bases, and the junction held 9 bases outside the gene matches. The length of the CDR3 is 15 residues. In germline, CDR1 is KGHSH, CDR2 LQKENI. CDR3 residues: CASSLTQGEAYEQYF. Written as DNA, the CDR3 is TGTGCCAGCTCACTAACACAGGGGGAGGCGTACGAGCAGTACTTC.

The chain joins TRBV11-2 to TRBJ1-3; TRBD1 matches 7 bases. The trim removed 5 bases at V and 0 bases at J, leaving 4 bases unmatched. CDR1 and CDR2 from the germline V gene are SGHAT and FQNNGV. CDR3 length equals 15 residues. The CDR3, as DNA: TGTGCCAGCAGCCTCTACAGGGGCTCTGGAAACACCATATATTTT. Protein: CASSLYRGSGNTIYF.

The chain employs TRBV5-5 and TRBJ2-5; 7 bases align to TRBD2. The CDR3 consists of 15 residues. CDR1 SGHKS and CDR2 YYEKEE come from the germline V gene (reference sequence). Trimming removed 3 bases from V and 5 bases from J; junction bases left unmatched: 10. DNA for the CDR3: TGTGCCAGCAGCTGGCCGAGGGAGGGGTGGGAGACCCAGTACTTC. This translates into CASSWPREGWETQYF. The variable domain in full, completed from reference TRBV5-5 and TRBJ2-5, reads DAGVTQSPTHLIKTRGQQVTLRCSPISGHKSVSWYQQVLGQGPQFIFQYYEKEERGRGNFPDRFSARQFPNYSSELNVNALLLGDSALYLCASSWPREGWETQYFGPGTRLLVL.

The chain carries TRBV28 and TRBJ1-1; unclear D gene. Germline V gene sequence: CDR1 MDHEN, CDR2 SYDVKM. The CDR3 extends over 8 amino acids. Trimming shortened V by 11 bases and J by 6 bases, and 4 bases separated the two germline ends. The CDR3 DNA is TGTGCCGGCCCTGAAGCTTTCTTT. It translates to CAGPEAFF.

The chain combines TRBV11-2 with TRBJ2-3; a weak D match, TRBD1 (5 bases). This CDR3 is 13 amino acids long. The V and J ends lost 2 bases and 3 bases respectively, with 6 bases between them. In germline, CDR1 is SGHAT, CDR2 FQNNGV. CDR3 bases: TGTGCCAGCAGCTTATGGACAACAGATACGCAGTATTTT. This sequence encodes CASSLWTTDTQYF.

The chain uses TRBV6-5 and TRBJ2-1; D is uncertain. Trimming removed 2 bases from V and 5 bases from J, with 1 base in between. This CDR3 has 11 amino acids. Germline loops: CDR1 MNHEY, CDR2 SVGAGI. The DNA of the CDR3 is TGTGCCAGCAGTTACCACAATGAGCAGTTCTTC. This codes for CASSYHNEQFF.

The V gene is TRBV15, the J gene TRBJ2-5, with D uncertain. The CDR3 has 15 residues. Trimming removed 0 bases from V and 6 bases from J, with 14 bases in between. The germline CDR1 and CDR2 sequences are LNHNV and YYDKDF (reference sequence). The CDR3 bases are TGTGCCACCAGCAGAGATATCCAGGCTATACAGACCCAGTACTTC. It encodes CATSRDIQAIQTQYF.

DNA for the CDR3: TGTGCCAGCAGCGGAGAAAATTCACCCCTCCACTTT. Amino acid sequence: CASSGENSPLHF. V gene TRBV9 combines with J gene TRBJ1-6; D gene ambiguous. CDR1 and CDR2 from the germline V gene are SGDLS and YYNGEE. V lost 3 bases to trimming and J lost 7 bases, with 5 bases between them. The CDR3 contains 12 residues. Together with reference TRBV9 and TRBJ1-6, the CDR3 gives the full variable domain: DSGVTQTPKHLITATGQRVTLRCSPRSGDLSVYWYQQSLDQGLQFLIQYYNGEERAKGNILERFSAQQFPDLHSELNLSSLELGDSALYFCASSGENSPLHFGNGTRLTVT.

This clone appeared a single time. The rearrangement joins TRBV2 to TRBJ1-4; tentative D call: TRBD1 (5 bases). V lost 6 bases to trimming and J lost 8 bases, with 16 bases between them. The CDR3 has 14 residues. Germline-derived CDR1 and CDR2 are SNHLY and FYNNEI. The CDR3 loop reads CASRKDGAGEKLFF. The CDR3 DNA reads as TGTGCCAGCAGGAAGGACGGGGCCGGGGAAAAACTGTTTTTT.

This clone was recorded only once. The chain recombines TRBV27 with TRBJ2-7, with D perhaps TRBD1 (5 bases). Germline V gene lookup returns CDR1 MNHEY and CDR2 SMNVEV (reference sequence). The germline V and J ends were trimmed by 6 bases and 0 bases, with 9 bases remaining between them. The CDR3 totals 13 residues. CDR3: CASRGGASYEQYF. Here the CDR3 DNA reads TGTGCCAGCAGGGGTGGGGCCTCCTACGAGCAGTACTTC.

This chain links TRBV7-2 with TRBJ2-5; D call uncertain. The V gene lost 1 base and the J gene lost 2 bases, with 5 bases spanning the gap. CDR1 SGHTA and CDR2 FQGNSA come from the germline V gene. The CDR3 covers 13 residues. The CDR3, as DNA: TGTGCCAGCAGCTTAGGGCAACAAGAGACCCAGTACTTC. It translates to CASSLGQQETQYF.